The clone carrying this T cell receptor (beta chain) has just a few counts. The antigen remains unidentified. The entry originates in a study of blood T cells in healthy people across ages. Points from the study as a whole: With unsorted PBMCs, a conclusive comparison of naive versus antigen-experienced cells was not possible.

The CDR3 spans 12 residues. V was clipped by 7 bases and J by 0 bases, with 6 bases between them. A J-beta primer mix and a sample-barcoded 5' primer were used in a second PCR of about 7 to 12 cycles. TCRdb re-analysed the 5' RACE reads in MiXCR, keeping a single row per CDR3 protein. In the table there are some 1.5 million distinct CDR3 sequences, roughly 43% of which are singletons. This chain connects TRBV12-3 or TRBV12-4 to TRBJ1-1; the D is unclear. The source material was blood. The sequence derives from a woman in her late teens or twenties in good health. The CDR3 bases are TGTGCCAGCACGTTAATGAACACTGAAGCTTTCTTT. It translates to CASTLMNTEAFF.